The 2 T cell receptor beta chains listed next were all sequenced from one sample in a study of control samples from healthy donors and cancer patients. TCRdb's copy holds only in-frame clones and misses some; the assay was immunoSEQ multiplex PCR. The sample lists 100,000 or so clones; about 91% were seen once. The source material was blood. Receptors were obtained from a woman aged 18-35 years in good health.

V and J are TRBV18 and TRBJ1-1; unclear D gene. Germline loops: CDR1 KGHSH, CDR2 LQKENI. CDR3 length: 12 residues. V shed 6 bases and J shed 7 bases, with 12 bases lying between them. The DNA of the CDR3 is TGTGCCAGCTCCACTTCCGGATTTGAAGCTTTCTTT. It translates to CASSTSGFEAFF. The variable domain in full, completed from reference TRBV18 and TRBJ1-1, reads NAGVMQNPRHLVRRRGQEARLRCSPMKGHSHVYWYRQLPEEGLKFMVYLQKENIIDESGMPKERFSAEFPKEGPSILRIQQVVRGDSAAYFCASSTSGFEAFFGQGTRLTVV.

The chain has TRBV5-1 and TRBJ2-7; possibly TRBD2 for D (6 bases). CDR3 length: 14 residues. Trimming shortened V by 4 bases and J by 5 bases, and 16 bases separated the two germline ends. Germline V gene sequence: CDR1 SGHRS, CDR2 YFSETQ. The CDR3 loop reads CASSPHSGSDEQYF. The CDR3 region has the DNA TGCGCCAGCAGCCCACACTCCGGGAGTGACGAGCAGTACTTC.